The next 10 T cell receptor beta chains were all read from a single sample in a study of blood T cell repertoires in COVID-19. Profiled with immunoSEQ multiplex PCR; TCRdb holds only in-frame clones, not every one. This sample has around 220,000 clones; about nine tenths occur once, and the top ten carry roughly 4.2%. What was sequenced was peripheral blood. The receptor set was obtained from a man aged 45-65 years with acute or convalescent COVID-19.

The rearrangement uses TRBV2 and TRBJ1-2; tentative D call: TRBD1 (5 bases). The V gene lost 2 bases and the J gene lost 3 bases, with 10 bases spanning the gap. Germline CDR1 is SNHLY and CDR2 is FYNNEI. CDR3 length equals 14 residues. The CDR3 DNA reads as TGTGCCAGCAGTGAAAGGATAGGGGACTATGGCTACACCTTC. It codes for CASSERIGDYGYTF.

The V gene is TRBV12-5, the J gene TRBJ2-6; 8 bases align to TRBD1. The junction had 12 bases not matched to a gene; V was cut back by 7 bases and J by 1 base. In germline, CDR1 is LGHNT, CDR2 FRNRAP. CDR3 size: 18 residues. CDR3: CASAIGQGRGSGANVLTF. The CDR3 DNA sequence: TGTGCTAGTGCCATCGGACAGGGACGGGGTTCTGGGGCCAACGTCCTGACTTTC.

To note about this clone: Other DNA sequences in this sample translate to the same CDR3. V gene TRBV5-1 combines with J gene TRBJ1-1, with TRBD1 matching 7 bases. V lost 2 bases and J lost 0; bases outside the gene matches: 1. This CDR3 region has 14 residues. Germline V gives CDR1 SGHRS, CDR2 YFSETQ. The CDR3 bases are TGCGCCAGCAGCTTAGGGACAGTGAACACTGAAGCTTTCTTT. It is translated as CASSLGTVNTEAFF.

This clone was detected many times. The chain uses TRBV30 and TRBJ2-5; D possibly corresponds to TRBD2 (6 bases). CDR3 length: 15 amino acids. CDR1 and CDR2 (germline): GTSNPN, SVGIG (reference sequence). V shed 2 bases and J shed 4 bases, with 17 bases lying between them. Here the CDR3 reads CAWSTVGTPRETQYF. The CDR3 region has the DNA TGTGCCTGGAGTACCGTTGGGACTCCGAGAGAGACCCAGTACTTC.

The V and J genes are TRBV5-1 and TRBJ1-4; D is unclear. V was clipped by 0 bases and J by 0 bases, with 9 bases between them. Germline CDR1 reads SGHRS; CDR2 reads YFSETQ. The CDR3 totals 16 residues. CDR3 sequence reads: CASSLGAGSTNEKLFF. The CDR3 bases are TGCGCCAGCAGCTTGGGGGCGGGCTCAACTAATGAAAAACTGTTTTTT.

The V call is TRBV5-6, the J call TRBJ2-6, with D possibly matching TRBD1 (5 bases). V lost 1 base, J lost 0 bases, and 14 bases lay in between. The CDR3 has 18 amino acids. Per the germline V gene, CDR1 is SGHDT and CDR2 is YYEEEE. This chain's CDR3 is CASSLWQGLSSGANVLTF. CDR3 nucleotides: TGTGCCAGCAGCTTGTGGCAGGGTCTTAGCTCTGGGGCCAACGTCCTGACTTTC.

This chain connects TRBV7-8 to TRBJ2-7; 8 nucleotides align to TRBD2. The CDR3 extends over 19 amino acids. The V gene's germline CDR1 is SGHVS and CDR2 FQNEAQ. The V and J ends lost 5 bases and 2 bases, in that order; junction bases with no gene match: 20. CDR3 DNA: TGTGCCAGCAGCCTATTCGACCTACCGCTGGCGGGGGGAACCTACGAGCAGTACTTC. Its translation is CASSLFDLPLAGGTYEQYF.

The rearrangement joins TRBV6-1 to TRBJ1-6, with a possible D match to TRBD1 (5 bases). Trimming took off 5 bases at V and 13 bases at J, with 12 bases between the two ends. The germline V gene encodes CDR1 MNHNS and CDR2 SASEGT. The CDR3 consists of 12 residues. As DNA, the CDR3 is TGTGCCAGCAGTCCTGGGGGGAACCCCCTCCACTTT. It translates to CASSPGGNPLHF.

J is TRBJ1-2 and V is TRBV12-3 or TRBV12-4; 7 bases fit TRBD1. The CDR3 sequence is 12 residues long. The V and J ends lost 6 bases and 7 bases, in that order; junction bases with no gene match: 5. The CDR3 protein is CASRRTGRGYTF. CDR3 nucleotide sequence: TGTGCCAGCAGGCGGACAGGCCGTGGCTACACCTTC.

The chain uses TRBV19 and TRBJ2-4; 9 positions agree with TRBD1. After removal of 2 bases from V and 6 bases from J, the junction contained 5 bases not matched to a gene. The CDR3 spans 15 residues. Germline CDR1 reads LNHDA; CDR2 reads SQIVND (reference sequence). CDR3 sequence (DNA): TGTGCCAGTAGTATAAGTGTGGGACAGGGAAACATTCAGTACTTC. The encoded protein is CASSISVGQGNIQYF.